These T cell receptor beta chains were read from a single sample in a study of EBV T-cell therapy then PD-1 blockade in nasopharyngeal carcinoma. Generated by immunoSEQ multiplex PCR, the TCRdb table keeps only in-frame clones and is missing some. The sample carries 15,000 or so clones, roughly 83% recorded once. These receptors lack a known antigen. This specimen consisted of CD8+ T cells from blood, obtained at day 0 from a patient whose treatment included autologous EBV-specific T cells and nivolumab. These receptors all come from a middle-aged man with nasopharyngeal carcinoma. Each CDR3 is given with its conserved first and last residue. Fields, in order: D gene, J gene, V gene, clone size, CDR3 protein, CDR3 DNA. The D gene is left open where the match is weak. Size values are once, few and many counts, or a class for expanded clones, and some rows have none.

TRBD1 TRBJ2-7 TRBV2 once CAGGQVTYEQYF TGTGCCGGAGGACAGGTCACCTACGAGCAGTACTTC
TRBD2 TRBJ2-3 TRBV15 . CATSRSGGATDTQYF TGTGCCACCAGCCGTAGCGGGGGGGCGACAGATACGCAGTATTTT
. TRBJ2-1 TRBV7-9 . CASSRTKEQFF TGTGCCAGCAGCCGGACTAAAGAGCAGTTCTTC
. TRBJ2-1 TRBV12-3/TRBV12-4 . CASTNGGGEQFF TGTGCCAGCACTAACGGGGGTGGTGAGCAGTTCTTC
TRBD1 TRBJ2-2 TRBV24-1 . CATSDRRPGELFF TGTGCCACTTCGGACAGGAGGCCCGGGGAGCTGTTTTTT
. TRBJ2-7 TRBV12-3/TRBV12-4 . CASSFGRVYEQYF TGTGCCAGCAGTTTCGGCAGGGTCTACGAGCAGTACTTC
. TRBJ1-5 TRBV28 few CASSLDGGQNQPQHF TGTGCCAGCAGTTTAGATGGAGGGCAGAATCAGCCCCAGCATTTT
. TRBJ1-2 TRBV30 . CACRLGGARGYTF TGTGCCTGCCGGTTGGGGGGAGCAAGGGGCTACACCTTC
. TRBJ1-6 TRBV7-9 once CASSRELWNSPLHF TGTGCCAGCAGCCGAGAGTTGTGGAATTCACCCCTCCACTTT
TRBD1 TRBJ2-5 TRBV3-1/TRBV3-2 . CASSETGGRETQYF TGTGCCAGCAGCGAGACAGGGGGTCGGGAGACCCAGTACTTC
. TRBJ1-1 TRBV6-1 . CASSDEGTEAFF TGTGCCAGCAGTGACGAGGGGACTGAAGCTTTCTTT
. TRBJ2-3 TRBV5-8 . CASSLHLDTQYF TGTGCCAGCAGCTTACACCTCGATACGCAGTATTTT
TRBD1 TRBJ2-5 TRBV7-9 . CASSLQGASETQYF TGTGCCAGCAGTCTACAGGGGGCCTCGGAGACCCAGTACTTC
. TRBJ2-7 TRBV6-2/TRBV6-3 few CASSYSRDGPYEQYF TGTGCCAGCAGTTACTCGAGGGACGGGCCCTACGAGCAGTACTTC
. TRBJ1-4 TRBV6-4 . CASSVRNPSEVEKLFF TGTGCCAGCAGTGTAAGGAACCCCAGTGAAGTTGAAAAACTGTTTTTT
TRBD2 TRBJ2-5 TRBV4-2 . CASSQDRGGQETQYF TGTGCCAGCAGCCAAGATCGGGGGGGCCAAGAGACCCAGTACTTC
TRBD1 TRBJ2-7 TRBV5-1 . CASSSRQGAAYEQYF TGCGCCAGCAGCTCGAGACAGGGGGCGGCCTACGAGCAGTACTTC